Listed below are T cell receptor beta chains from one sample, sequenced in a study of monozygotic twins with cystic fibrosis. Sequencing used immunoSEQ multiplex PCR; TCRdb keeps in-frame clones, though not all of them. Among about 1,000 clones listed, more than 80% were seen once. The material sequenced was blood. The origin of the receptors is a boy younger than 18 with cystic fibrosis. CDR3s include the opening cysteine and the closing phenylalanine or tryptophan. D genes are given only for firm matches. Rows may omit the clone size; those that give it use once, few, many or a size class.

d_gene | j_gene | v_gene | abundance | CDR3aa | CDR3nt
TRBD1 | TRBJ2-7 | TRBV6-1 | - | CASSVDRETYEQYF | TGTGCCAGCAGTGTGGACAGGGAGACCTACGAGCAGTACTTC
- | TRBJ2-7 | TRBV29-1 | - | CSVEVPGSTYEQYF | TGCAGCGTTGAGGTCCCCGGTAGCACCTACGAGCAGTACTTC
TRBD2 | TRBJ2-7 | TRBV28 | once | CASSLGLATEQYF | TGTGCCAGCAGTTTGGGACTAGCTACCGAGCAGTACTTC
- | TRBJ1-2 | TRBV9 | - | CASSVALTVSYGYTF | TGTGCCAGCAGCGTAGCCCTGACAGTGAGCTATGGCTACACCTTC
- | TRBJ1-1 | TRBV30 | - | CAWSPTPTGPKSTEAFF | TGTGCCTGGAGCCCGACCCCTACGGGCCCTAAAAGTACTGAAGCTTTCTTT
- | TRBJ2-5 | TRBV6-5 | - | CASSTDETQYF | TGTGCCAGCAGTACGGATGAGACCCAGTACTTC
TRBD2 | TRBJ2-1 | TRBV30 | - | CAWSTLTSGGARYRAYNEQFF | TGTGCCTGGAGTACCCTGACTAGCGGGGGGGCAAGGTATCGGGCCTACAATGAGCAGTTCTTC
TRBD2 | TRBJ2-2 | TRBV4-2 | - | CASSPAQPGSGGGNTGELFF | TGTGCCAGCAGCCCGGCCCAACCGGGGAGCGGGGGGGGGAACACCGGGGAGCTGTTTTTT
- | TRBJ2-7 | TRBV7-2 | - | CASSQTGAGGSYEQYF | TGTGCCAGCAGCCAGACAGGGGCGGGGGGCTCCTACGAGCAGTACTTC
- | TRBJ2-1 | TRBV10-2 | - | CATSEWRAGSSYNEQFF | TGCGCCACCTCAGAATGGAGGGCCGGTAGCTCCTACAATGAGCAGTTCTTC
- | TRBJ1-5 | TRBV9 | - | CASSVDGNQPQHF | TGTGCCAGCAGCGTAGACGGGAATCAGCCCCAGCATTTT
TRBD2 | TRBJ2-3 | TRBV7-9 | - | CASSSRTQTSDTDTQYF | TGTGCCAGCAGCTCCAGAACCCAGACTAGCGACACAGATACGCAGTATTTT
- | TRBJ1-1 | TRBV5-4 | - | CASSPPEVSTEAFF | TGTGCCAGCAGCCCACCTGAGGTATCCACTGAAGCTTTCTTT
- | TRBJ2-3 | TRBV20-1 | - | CSAGADTQYF | TGCAGTGCTGGGGCAGATACGCAGTATTTT
- | TRBJ1-2 | TRBV5-1 | - | CASRGDPVKILGYGYTF | TGCGCCAGCCGAGGAGACCCGGTGAAGATTTTAGGCTATGGCTACACCTTC
- | TRBJ2-7 | TRBV7-8 | - | CASSQSNQGSEQYF | TGTGCCAGCAGCCAATCAAATCAGGGTTCCGAGCAGTACTTC
TRBD1 | TRBJ2-5 | TRBV28 | - | CASRPPGQGLTQYF | TGTGCCAGCAGACCCCCGGGACAGGGTTTGACCCAGTACTTC
TRBD1 | TRBJ1-1 | TRBV30 | - | CAWDAEGARVEAFF | TGTGCCTGGGACGCCGAGGGGGCGAGAGTCGAAGCTTTCTTT
- | TRBJ2-2 | TRBV29-1 | - | CSAYVDSTGELFF | TGCAGCGCATACGTCGACAGCACCGGGGAGCTGTTTTTT